This T cell receptor (beta chain) derives from a study of tumor and adjacent non-tumor tissue in lung cancer. A modified ARM-PCR protocol with three rounds of nested PCR amplified TCRbeta. Each CDR3 protein gets one entry after TCRdb re-called the multiplex PCR reads with MiXCR. The sample lists more than 85,000 distinct CDR3 sequences, approximately 57% occurring once. This sample's RNA came from whole unsorted tissue. Chemotherapy-naive patients with new lung cancer underwent thoracic surgery in China, August–November 2014. The CDR3 spans 19 residues. Germline CDR1 is SGHAT and CDR2 is FQNNGV. Regarding this clonotype: Its target is unknown. The junction does not match germline at one end; this may be a read error.

Study outcomes and limitations: Tumor TCR diversity, when higher, was linked to shorter survival.

Sequencing input: lung tumor tissue. This rearrangement joins TRBV11-2 to TRBJ2-3, with D perhaps TRBD2 (5 bases). This clonotype was sampled from a man between 65 and 85 years old with non-small cell lung cancer. CDR3 sequence: CASSSESHKGLRTTDTQYF. As DNA, the CDR3 is TGTGCCAGCAGCTCTGAAAGCCATAAAGGACTCAGAACCACAGATACGCAATATTTT. Supplemented by reference TRBV11-2 and TRBJ2-3, the full variable domain reads EAGVAQSPRYKIIEKRQSVAFWCNPISGHATLYWYQQILGQGPKLLIQFQNNGVVDDSQLPKDRFSAERLKGVDSTLKIQPAKLEDSAVYLCASSSESHKGLRTTDTQYFGPGTRLTVL.